The clone carrying this TCR beta chain was seen a handful of times. Antigen: not known. In TCRdb, the 5' RACE reads were re-called with MiXCR into one record per CDR3 protein. The profile shows about 890,000 distinct CDR3 sequences, 12% of them singletons. V was clipped by 6 bases and J by 4 bases, with 16 bases between them. The CDR3 length is 14 residues. These data originate in a study of identical twins. General study findings and limits: Clonotypes of the beta chain that were abundant in cord blood carried fewer insertions (memory repertoires showed none).

The sample was also linked to a second study, of yellow fever vaccine responses in identical twins. That paper states: Twin vaccine T cell responses reportedly seemed partly convergent, partly personalized.

The chain has TRBV12-3 or TRBV12-4 and TRBJ2-7; D might be TRBD1 or TRBD2, each matching 5 bases. This TCR derives from a woman between 18 and 29 years old in good health. What was sequenced was PBMCs. CDR3 amino acids: CASRRDGLSYEQYF. DNA for the CDR3: TGTGCCAGCAGACGGGACGGATTGTCTTACGAGCAGTACTTC.